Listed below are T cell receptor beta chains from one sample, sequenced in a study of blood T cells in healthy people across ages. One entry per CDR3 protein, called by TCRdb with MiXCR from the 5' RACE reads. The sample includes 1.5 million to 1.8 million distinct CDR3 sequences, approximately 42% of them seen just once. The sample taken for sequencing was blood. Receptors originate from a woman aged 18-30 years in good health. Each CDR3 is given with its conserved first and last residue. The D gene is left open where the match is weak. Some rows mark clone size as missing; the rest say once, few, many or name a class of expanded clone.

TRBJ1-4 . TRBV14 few CASSPSYLGHFNEKLFF TGTGCCAGCAGCCCCTCCTACCTGGGACACTTCAATGAAAAACTGTTTTTT
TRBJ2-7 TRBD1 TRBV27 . CASRTGTAEQYF TGTGCCAGCAGAACCGGGACAGCCGAGCAGTACTTC
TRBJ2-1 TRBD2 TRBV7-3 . CASSLFGPGLAGHEQFF TGTGCCAGCAGCTTATTTGGGCCGGGACTAGCGGGACATGAGCAGTTCTTC
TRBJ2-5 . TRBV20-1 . CSASSQTKFQETQYF TGCAGTGCTAGTTCCCAGACGAAATTCCAAGAGACCCAGTACTTC
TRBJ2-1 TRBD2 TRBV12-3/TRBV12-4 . CASSWGPSGPYNEQFF TGTGCCAGCAGTTGGGGCCCTAGCGGTCCCTACAATGAGCAGTTCTTC
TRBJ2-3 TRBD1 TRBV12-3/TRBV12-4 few CASSTGTGRTDTQYF TGTGCCAGCAGTACCGGGACAGGGCGCACAGATACGCAGTATTTT
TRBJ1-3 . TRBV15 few CATSRDRSSGNTIYF TGTGCCACCAGCAGAGATCGTAGCTCTGGAAACACCATATATTTT
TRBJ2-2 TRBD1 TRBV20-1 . CSAGQGRGPGELFF TGCAGTGCAGGACAGGGAAGAGGTCCCGGGGAGCTGTTTTTT
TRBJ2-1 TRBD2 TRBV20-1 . CSARDPRVGLAAGTHNEQFF TGCAGTGCTAGAGATCCCCGAGTCGGACTAGCAGCAGGAACCCACAATGAGCAGTTCTTC
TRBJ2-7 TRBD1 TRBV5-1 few CASSSDRGYSYEQYF TGCGCCAGCAGCTCCGACAGGGGGTACTCCTACGAGCAGTACTTC
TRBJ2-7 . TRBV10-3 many CAISELQDEQYF TGTGCCATCAGTGAGTTGCAAGACGAGCAGTACTTC
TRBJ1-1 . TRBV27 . CASSMSPGDTEAFF TGTGCCAGCAGTATGTCCCCAGGGGACACTGAAGCTTTCTTT
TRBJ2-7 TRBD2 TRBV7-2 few CASSFTSGSSYEQYF TGTGCCAGCAGCTTTACGAGCGGGAGCTCCTACGAGCAGTACTTC
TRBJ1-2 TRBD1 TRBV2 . CASSGQGTSGGYTF TGTGCCAGCAGCGGACAGGGGACCTCTGGCGGCTACACCTTC
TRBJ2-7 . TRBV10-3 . CAISDSTGEQYF TGTGCCATCAGTGATAGTACTGGGGAGCAGTACTTC
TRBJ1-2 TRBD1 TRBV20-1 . CSASRSKGANGYTF TGCAGTGCTAGCCGTTCGAAGGGGGCCAATGGCTACACCTTC
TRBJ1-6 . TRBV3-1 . CASSQGGQFNSLHF TGTGCCAGCAGCCAAGGAGGACAGTTTAACTCCCTCCACTTT
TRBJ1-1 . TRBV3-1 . CASSQLQGNTEAFF TGTGCCAGCAGCCAACTGCAGGGGAACACTGAAGCTTTCTTT
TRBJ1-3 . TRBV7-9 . CASSYGRFSGNTIYF TGTGCCAGCAGCTATGGACGGTTCTCTGGAAACACCATATATTTT
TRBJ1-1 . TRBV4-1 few CASSPSSRNTEAFF TGCGCCAGCAGCCCCTCTTCAAGGAACACTGAAGCTTTCTTT
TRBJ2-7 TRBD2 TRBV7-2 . CASSSRLAGSAYEQYF TGTGCCAGCAGCTCCAGACTAGCGGGGTCGGCCTACGAGCAGTACTTC
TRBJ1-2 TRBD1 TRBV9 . CASSAGQGWNYGYTF TGTGCCAGCAGCGCCGGACAGGGGTGGAATTATGGCTACACCTTC
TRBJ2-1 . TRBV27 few CASRSLGVSYNEQFF TGTGCCAGCCGCTCTTTGGGGGTCTCCTACAATGAGCAGTTCTTC
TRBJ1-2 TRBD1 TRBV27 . CASSKYRQGTYGYTF TGTGCCAGCAGCAAATATCGACAGGGGACATATGGCTACACCTTC
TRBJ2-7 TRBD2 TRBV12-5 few CASGFNSGGGHEQYF TGTGCTAGTGGTTTTAATAGCGGGGGGGGCCACGAGCAGTACTTC
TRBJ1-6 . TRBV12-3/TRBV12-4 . CASSPQGKVGSPLHF TGTGCCAGCAGCCCACAGGGTAAAGTTGGTTCACCCCTCCACTTT
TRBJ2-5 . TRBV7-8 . CASSFPVGVGETQYF TGTGCCAGCAGCTTCCCAGTAGGGGTTGGGGAGACCCAGTACTTC
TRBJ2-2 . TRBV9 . CASSPLSREVSGELFF TGTGCCAGCAGCCCCCTATCCAGGGAGGTTTCCGGGGAGCTGTTTTTT
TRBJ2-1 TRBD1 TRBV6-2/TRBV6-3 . CASRRLRQGIFDEQFF TGTGCCAGCAGGCGACTCCGACAGGGCATTTTTGATGAGCAGTTCTTC
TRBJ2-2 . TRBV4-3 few CASSRQAPNTGELFF TGCGCCAGCAGCCGTCAAGCGCCGAACACCGGGGAGCTGTTTTTT
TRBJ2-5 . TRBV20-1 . CSARDAQGLQETQYF TGCAGTGCTAGAGATGCCCAGGGTCTCCAAGAGACCCAGTACTTC
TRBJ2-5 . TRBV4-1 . CASSQESLGVNQETQYF TGCGCCAGCAGCCAAGAGTCTTTGGGGGTGAACCAAGAGACCCAGTACTTC
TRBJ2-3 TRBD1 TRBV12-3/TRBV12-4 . CASIRQGAVFTDTQYF TGTGCCAGCATACGACAGGGGGCGGTGTTCACAGATACGCAGTATTTT
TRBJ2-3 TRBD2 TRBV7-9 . CASSLEVLAGTDTQYF TGTGCCAGCAGCTTAGAGGTACTAGCGGGGACAGATACGCAGTATTTT
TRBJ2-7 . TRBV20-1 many CSARGGRDYEQYF TGCAGTGCTAGAGGGGGGCGGGACTACGAGCAGTACTTC